This T cell receptor (beta chain) was recovered during a study of PD-1 blockade in classical Hodgkin lymphoma. On the study more broadly: Patients were treated with nivolumab at 3 mg/kg, and this was given intravenously every 2 weeks. Study findings and constraints: Patients with a complete response exhibited baseline diversity comparable to newly diagnosed patients. Healthy donors reportedly exceeded newly diagnosed patients in baseline TCR diversity.

Regarding this clone: Its antigen is unidentified.

The protocol was immunoSEQ multiplex PCR, while the TCRdb copy is restricted to in-frame clones and leaves out a portion. The sample comprises 150,000 or so clones, approximately 80% of which are singletons, and about 9.2% rests with the top ten. Relapses following autologous stem cell transplantation were seen in all patients, with brentuximab vedotin exposure varying. The sample was peripheral blood mononuclear cells (PBMCs), taken before the second cycle of nivolumab. The source is a human donor with classical Hodgkin lymphoma.

The CDR3 spells CASSMGTGLEGEQYF. CDR3 sequence (DNA): TGTGCCAGCAGCATGGGGACAGGCCTTGAGGGGGAGCAGTACTTC. The rearrangement joins TRBV7-6 to TRBJ2-7, with 8 bases identical to TRBD1. Germline V gene sequence: CDR1 SGHVS, CDR2 FNYEAQ. CDR3 size: 15 residues. V dropped 5 bases and J dropped 7; count of bases not matched to a gene: 13.